The 19 T cell receptor beta chains listed next were all sequenced from one sample in a study of blood T cells in healthy people across ages. Through a sample-barcoded 5' primer and a J-beta primer mix, a second PCR was run for 7 to 11 cycles. MiXCR was run by TCRdb on the 5' RACE reads, yielding one entry per CDR3 protein. The sample yields around 500,000 distinct CDR3 sequences, around 27% seen once. In addition, the sample was reused for a study of T cells of mothers and their children.

The sequencing input was blood. Receptors were obtained from a boy younger than 10 in good health.

The rearrangement links TRBV20-1 to TRBJ2-7, with D perhaps matching TRBD1 or TRBD2 (6 bases each). Per the germline V gene, CDR1 is DFQATT and CDR2 is SNEGSKA (reference sequence). CDR3 size: 15 residues. Trimming removed 0 bases from V and 0 bases from J, with 12 bases in between. The CDR3 DNA reads TGCAGTGCTAGAGATGTAGGGGGGAGCTCCTACGAGCAGTACTTC. Its protein product is CSARDVGGSSYEQYF.

This chain joins TRBV6-1 and TRBJ1-4; D not certain. CDR3 length: 16 residues. CDR1 MNHNS and CDR2 SASEGT come from the germline V gene. V lost 6 bases and J 3 bases, leaving 17 bases between the germline ends. This CDR3 is CASRVSRSQANEKLFF. CDR3 DNA: TGTGCCAGCAGAGTTTCGAGGTCACAAGCTAATGAAAAACTGTTTTTT.

A few counts support this clonotype. The chain couples TRBV6-5 to TRBJ1-2; 7 bases agree with TRBD1. Germline-derived CDR1 and CDR2 are MNHEY and SVGAGI. The J segment lost 3 bases and the V segment lost 6 bases, leaving 7 bases of the junction unmatched. CDR3 size: 14 residues. CDR3 sequence: CASRTGTVDYGYTF. The CDR3 DNA reads TGTGCCAGCAGGACAGGGACGGTCGACTATGGCTACACCTTC.

This clonotype has just a few counts. The V call is TRBV9, the J call TRBJ2-4; 7 bases are shared with TRBD1. The CDR3 extends over 17 amino acids. Germline V gives CDR1 SGDLS, CDR2 YYNGEE. J gave up 0 bases and V 0 bases, and 6 bases lay outside the gene matches. The CDR3 DNA reads TGTGCCAGCAGCGTAGGGGACAGCCATCTAGCCAAAAACATTCAGTACTTC. Encoded protein: CASSVGDSHLAKNIQYF.

The chain couples TRBV2 to TRBJ2-2; 7 positions match TRBD2. Germline V CDR1 and CDR2: SNHLY, FYNNEI. Trimming removed 7 bases from V and 0 bases from J; junction bases left unmatched: 11. CDR3 length: 17 amino acids. CDR3 sequence: CASTTIGGGTNTGELFF. CDR3 coding DNA: TGTGCCAGCACCACGATCGGCGGGGGAACGAACACCGGGGAGCTGTTTTTT.

The chain uses TRBV4-3 and TRBJ2-3; TRBD1 matches at 8 bases. CDR3 length: 15 amino acids. With 1 base clipped from V and 4 bases from J, the junction kept 4 bases outside the gene matches. The germline V gene has CDR1 LGHNA and CDR2 YSLEER. The CDR3 coding sequence is TGCGCCAGCAGCCAAGTTGGACAGGGAGCAGATACGCAGTATTTT. Translating it yields CASSQVGQGADTQYF.

The rearrangement links TRBV7-9 to TRBJ2-2; tentative D call: TRBD1 (5 bases). Deletions cut 2 bases from V and 7 bases from J, with 20 bases between. The germline gives CDR1 SEHNR, CDR2 FQNEAQ (reference sequence). The CDR3 extends over 17 amino acids. Here the CDR3 DNA reads TGTGCCAGCAGCTTACCTAAGCAGGGCTGGCAGGGCGGGGAGCTGTTTTTT. This sequence encodes CASSLPKQGWQGGELFF.

CDR3 nucleotides: TGTGCCAGCAGCGCGCCCCACAGGGGGCTTAACACCATATATTTT. Protein sequence: CASSAPHRGLNTIYF. The V call is TRBV7-2, the J call TRBJ1-3; 9 bases match TRBD1. V shed 5 bases, J shed 7 bases, and the junction held 9 bases outside the gene matches. Germline V gene sequence: CDR1 SGHTA, CDR2 FQGNSA. The CDR3 is 15 residues long.

The chain uses TRBV9 and TRBJ1-2, with TRBD1 matching over 8 bases. Germline trimming cut 4 bases from V and 8 bases from J; bases unmatched to any gene: 7. Germline-derived CDR1 and CDR2 are SGDLS and YYNGEE. This CDR3 comprises 13 residues. The CDR3 sequence is CASSPRTGRGYTF. The CDR3 DNA is TGTGCCAGCAGCCCCAGGACAGGGAGAGGCTACACCTTC.

This clonotype was seen a few times. The genes are TRBV6-6 and TRBJ2-7, with TRBD1 matching over 9 bases. V gave up 3 bases and J gave up 2 bases; unmatched junction bases: 8. This CDR3 contains 16 residues. CDR1 and CDR2 (germline): MNHNY, SVGAGI (reference sequence). CDR3 protein: CASSYPTGGDPYEQYF. The CDR3 nucleotides are TGTGCCAGCAGTTATCCGACAGGGGGGGACCCCTACGAGCAGTACTTC.

This clonotype was counted only a few times. CDR3 in DNA: TGTGCCAGCAGCTTACGGGACAGAGGGAATGAAAAACTGTTTTTT. Encoded protein: CASSLRDRGNEKLFF. The gene calls are TRBV7-9 and TRBJ1-4; the match to TRBD1 covers 7 bases. Germline assignment: CDR1 SEHNR and CDR2 FQNEAQ (reference sequence). The CDR3 consists of 15 residues. After removal of 2 bases from V and 5 bases from J, the junction contained 5 bases not matched to a gene.

The chain uses TRBV20-1 and TRBJ2-5; 10 bases fit TRBD2. V shed 6 bases and J 1 base; nucleotides not matched to a gene: 2. The germline V gene encodes CDR1 DFQATT and CDR2 SNEGSKA (reference sequence). This CDR3 region has 13 residues. The CDR3: CSALAGFQETQYF. Here the CDR3 DNA reads TGCAGTGCACTAGCGGGGTTCCAAGAGACCCAGTACTTC.

The chain carries TRBV29-1 and TRBJ2-1; D not resolved. The CDR3 totals 13 residues. The germline CDR1 and CDR2 sequences are SQVTM and ANQGSEA. V shed 7 bases and J shed 3 bases, with 13 bases lying between them. The CDR3 nucleotides read TGCAGCGCCCCCTGGGCCAGCTACAATGAGCAGTTCTTC. It translates to CSAPWASYNEQFF.

V usage is TRBV24-1 and J usage is TRBJ1-1, with D tentatively TRBD1 (5 bases). The CDR3 totals 13 residues. Trimming took off 8 bases at V and 5 bases at J, with 14 bases between the two ends. The germline V gene has CDR1 KGHDR and CDR2 SFDVKD. CDR3 nucleotides: TGTGCCACCACCAGTGAGGGGATGACTGAAGCTTTCTTT. Residues: CATTSEGMTEAFF.

The J gene is TRBJ1-1, the V gene TRBV2, with a tentative D call TRBD1 (6 bases). The CDR3 spans 14 residues. Germline values: CDR1 SNHLY, CDR2 FYNNEI. Trimming took 2 bases from V and 5 from J, leaving 12 bases between them. CDR3 loop: CASSETRTATEAFF. The CDR3 coding sequence is TGTGCCAGCAGTGAAACCCGGACAGCAACTGAAGCTTTCTTT.

J is TRBJ2-2 and V is TRBV29-1; no firm D call. The germline gives CDR1 SQVTM, CDR2 ANQGSEA. V shed 5 bases and J shed 8 bases, with 12 bases lying between them. This CDR3 has 12 residues. The CDR3: CSVQQRDGELFF. Here the CDR3 DNA reads TGCAGCGTTCAACAAAGGGATGGGGAGCTGTTTTTT.

This clonotype was detected a few times. The chain couples TRBV29-1 to TRBJ2-5; no clear D gene. This CDR3 is built from 17 residues. CDR1 and CDR2 (germline): SQVTM, ANQGSEA. Trimming took off 1 base at V and 5 bases at J, with 23 bases between the two ends. The CDR3 region is CSVEGFRVKGWWETQYF. CDR3 bases: TGCAGCGTTGAAGGGTTTCGTGTGAAGGGCTGGTGGGAGACCCAGTACTTC.

Here the CDR3 DNA reads TGCGCCAGCAGCTGGACGACAGGATCCTACGAGCAGTACTTC. Translated, it gives CASSWTTGSYEQYF. The V and J genes are TRBV5-1 and TRBJ2-7; possibly TRBD1 for D (6 bases). Germline CDR1 reads SGHRS; CDR2 reads YFSETQ. CDR3 length: 14 residues. The germline V and J ends were trimmed by 3 bases and 1 base, with 11 bases remaining between them.

V usage is TRBV28 and J usage is TRBJ2-1, with TRBD2 as a possible D gene (5 bases). This CDR3 spans 17 amino acids. Trimming took 1 base from V and 6 from J, leaving 19 bases between them. Germline lookup yields CDR1 MDHEN and CDR2 SYDVKM. The CDR3: CASSLYKFSGLRNEQFF. The DNA for the CDR3 is TGTGCCAGCAGTTTATATAAGTTCTCAGGACTTCGCAATGAGCAGTTCTTC.